These T cell receptor beta chains were read from a single sample in a study of human CD8 memory T cell subsets. From the 5' RACE reads, TCRdb lists one entry per CDR3 protein and no DNA. The sample yields roughly 5,000 distinct CDR3 sequences, of which the top ten take up 35% to 45%. Sequences were obtained from CD8+ T cells from PBMCs. Source of these receptors: a human donor in good health. The CDR3 runs from the conserved cysteine through the conserved F or W. Fields, in order: J gene, clone size, V gene, CDR3 protein. Size tells how often a clone was seen (once, few, many) or the class of an expanded clone, and some rows leave it out.

j_call: TRBJ2-7; clone_size: NA; v_call: TRBV18; cdr3_aa: CASSPPDRVLWEQYF
j_call: TRBJ2-5; clone_size: NA; v_call: TRBV7-9; cdr3_aa: CASSLQGSYQETQYF
j_call: TRBJ1-4; clone_size: NA; v_call: TRBV5-6; cdr3_aa: CASSLRRPRQGQDSTNEKLFF
j_call: TRBJ1-2; clone_size: NA; v_call: TRBV29-1; cdr3_aa: CSVERDSPGYTF
j_call: TRBJ2-7; clone_size: NA; v_call: TRBV14; cdr3_aa: CASSQGYEQYF
j_call: TRBJ2-4; clone_size: NA; v_call: TRBV27; cdr3_aa: CASSQNRVAKNIQYF
j_call: TRBJ1-1; clone_size: NA; v_call: TRBV7-9; cdr3_aa: CASSLPTREVNTEAFF
j_call: TRBJ2-7; clone_size: NA; v_call: TRBV6-2/TRBV6-3; cdr3_aa: CASGGTSPYEQYF
j_call: TRBJ2-7; clone_size: NA; v_call: TRBV11-2; cdr3_aa: CASSFGGTEQYF
j_call: TRBJ2-1; clone_size: medium-sized; v_call: TRBV24-1; cdr3_aa: CATSVGGGDEQFF
j_call: TRBJ2-1; clone_size: NA; v_call: TRBV4-1; cdr3_aa: CASSQGRQAEQFF
j_call: TRBJ2-2; clone_size: large; v_call: TRBV24-1; cdr3_aa: CATSDLGQGDTGELFF
j_call: TRBJ2-7; clone_size: NA; v_call: TRBV29-1; cdr3_aa: CSVDSSGSYEQYF
j_call: TRBJ2-7; clone_size: NA; v_call: TRBV28; cdr3_aa: CASSQPDRSLKYEQYF
j_call: TRBJ2-1; clone_size: NA; v_call: TRBV9; cdr3_aa: CASSAPSGNGYNEQFF
j_call: TRBJ2-1; clone_size: NA; v_call: TRBV7-9; cdr3_aa: CASSLGVYEQFF
j_call: TRBJ1-5; clone_size: NA; v_call: TRBV20-1; cdr3_aa: CSAIGQGEVQPQHF
j_call: TRBJ2-7; clone_size: medium-sized; v_call: TRBV27; cdr3_aa: CASSPATGASYEQYF
j_call: TRBJ2-1; clone_size: medium-sized; v_call: TRBV19; cdr3_aa: CASSRRAAVSEQFF
j_call: TRBJ2-7; clone_size: NA; v_call: TRBV7-6; cdr3_aa: CASSQVGVGEQYF
j_call: TRBJ2-1; clone_size: NA; v_call: TRBV5-1; cdr3_aa: CASSGTGVEFEQFF
j_call: TRBJ2-1; clone_size: medium-sized; v_call: TRBV10-2; cdr3_aa: CASMVLGRGVDNEQFF
j_call: TRBJ2-5; clone_size: NA; v_call: TRBV7-9; cdr3_aa: CASSTSGGVEETQYF
j_call: TRBJ2-2; clone_size: NA; v_call: TRBV29-1; cdr3_aa: CSVDQGVGELFF
j_call: TRBJ2-1; clone_size: NA; v_call: TRBV7-9; cdr3_aa: CASTYASTRFF
j_call: TRBJ2-7; clone_size: NA; v_call: TRBV7-9; cdr3_aa: CASMTGEGEQYF
j_call: TRBJ2-2; clone_size: NA; v_call: TRBV7-8; cdr3_aa: CASSLAGFGELFF
j_call: TRBJ2-4; clone_size: NA; v_call: TRBV27; cdr3_aa: CASSLTGSIDIQYF
j_call: TRBJ2-3; clone_size: NA; v_call: TRBV29-1; cdr3_aa: CSVVAGARKDTQYF
j_call: TRBJ2-7; clone_size: NA; v_call: TRBV7-8; cdr3_aa: CASSFYGGTGYEQYF
j_call: TRBJ2-1; clone_size: NA; v_call: TRBV29-1; cdr3_aa: CSVEGGQGASNEQFF
j_call: TRBJ2-7; clone_size: NA; v_call: TRBV10-1; cdr3_aa: CASSESGTSLEQYF
j_call: TRBJ2-5; clone_size: NA; v_call: TRBV7-3; cdr3_aa: CASSLDSQETQYF
j_call: TRBJ2-5; clone_size: medium-sized; v_call: TRBV20-1; cdr3_aa: CSARDDGGRGLIQTQYF
j_call: TRBJ2-7; clone_size: NA; v_call: TRBV27; cdr3_aa: CASSLTGRIYEPYF
j_call: TRBJ1-2; clone_size: NA; v_call: TRBV27; cdr3_aa: CASSSGQGYGYTF
j_call: TRBJ2-7; clone_size: medium-sized; v_call: TRBV12-3/TRBV12-4; cdr3_aa: CASTLAGPSSYEQYF
j_call: TRBJ2-1; clone_size: NA; v_call: TRBV5-1; cdr3_aa: CASSLGPQLSSYNEQFF
j_call: TRBJ2-5; clone_size: NA; v_call: TRBV7-9; cdr3_aa: CASSSTGGEETQYF
j_call: TRBJ2-3; clone_size: NA; v_call: TRBV6-4; cdr3_aa: CASATLAGTDTQYF
j_call: TRBJ1-5; clone_size: NA; v_call: TRBV9; cdr3_aa: CASSAGTGYSNQPQHF
j_call: TRBJ2-5; clone_size: NA; v_call: TRBV7-9; cdr3_aa: CASSPGLMFREETQYF
j_call: TRBJ2-6; clone_size: NA; v_call: TRBV7-6; cdr3_aa: CASSPLFSGANVLTF
j_call: TRBJ2-4; clone_size: NA; v_call: TRBV11-2; cdr3_aa: CASSLEGVKNIQYF
j_call: TRBJ1-1; clone_size: NA; v_call: TRBV7-3; cdr3_aa: CASSLTQGSTEAFF
j_call: TRBJ1-2; clone_size: NA; v_call: TRBV25-1; cdr3_aa: CASSEYMGQGHGYTF
j_call: TRBJ2-7; clone_size: NA; v_call: TRBV4-2; cdr3_aa: CASSPGLASPSYEQYF
j_call: TRBJ2-5; clone_size: NA; v_call: TRBV20-1; cdr3_aa: CSTPRLADVQTQYF